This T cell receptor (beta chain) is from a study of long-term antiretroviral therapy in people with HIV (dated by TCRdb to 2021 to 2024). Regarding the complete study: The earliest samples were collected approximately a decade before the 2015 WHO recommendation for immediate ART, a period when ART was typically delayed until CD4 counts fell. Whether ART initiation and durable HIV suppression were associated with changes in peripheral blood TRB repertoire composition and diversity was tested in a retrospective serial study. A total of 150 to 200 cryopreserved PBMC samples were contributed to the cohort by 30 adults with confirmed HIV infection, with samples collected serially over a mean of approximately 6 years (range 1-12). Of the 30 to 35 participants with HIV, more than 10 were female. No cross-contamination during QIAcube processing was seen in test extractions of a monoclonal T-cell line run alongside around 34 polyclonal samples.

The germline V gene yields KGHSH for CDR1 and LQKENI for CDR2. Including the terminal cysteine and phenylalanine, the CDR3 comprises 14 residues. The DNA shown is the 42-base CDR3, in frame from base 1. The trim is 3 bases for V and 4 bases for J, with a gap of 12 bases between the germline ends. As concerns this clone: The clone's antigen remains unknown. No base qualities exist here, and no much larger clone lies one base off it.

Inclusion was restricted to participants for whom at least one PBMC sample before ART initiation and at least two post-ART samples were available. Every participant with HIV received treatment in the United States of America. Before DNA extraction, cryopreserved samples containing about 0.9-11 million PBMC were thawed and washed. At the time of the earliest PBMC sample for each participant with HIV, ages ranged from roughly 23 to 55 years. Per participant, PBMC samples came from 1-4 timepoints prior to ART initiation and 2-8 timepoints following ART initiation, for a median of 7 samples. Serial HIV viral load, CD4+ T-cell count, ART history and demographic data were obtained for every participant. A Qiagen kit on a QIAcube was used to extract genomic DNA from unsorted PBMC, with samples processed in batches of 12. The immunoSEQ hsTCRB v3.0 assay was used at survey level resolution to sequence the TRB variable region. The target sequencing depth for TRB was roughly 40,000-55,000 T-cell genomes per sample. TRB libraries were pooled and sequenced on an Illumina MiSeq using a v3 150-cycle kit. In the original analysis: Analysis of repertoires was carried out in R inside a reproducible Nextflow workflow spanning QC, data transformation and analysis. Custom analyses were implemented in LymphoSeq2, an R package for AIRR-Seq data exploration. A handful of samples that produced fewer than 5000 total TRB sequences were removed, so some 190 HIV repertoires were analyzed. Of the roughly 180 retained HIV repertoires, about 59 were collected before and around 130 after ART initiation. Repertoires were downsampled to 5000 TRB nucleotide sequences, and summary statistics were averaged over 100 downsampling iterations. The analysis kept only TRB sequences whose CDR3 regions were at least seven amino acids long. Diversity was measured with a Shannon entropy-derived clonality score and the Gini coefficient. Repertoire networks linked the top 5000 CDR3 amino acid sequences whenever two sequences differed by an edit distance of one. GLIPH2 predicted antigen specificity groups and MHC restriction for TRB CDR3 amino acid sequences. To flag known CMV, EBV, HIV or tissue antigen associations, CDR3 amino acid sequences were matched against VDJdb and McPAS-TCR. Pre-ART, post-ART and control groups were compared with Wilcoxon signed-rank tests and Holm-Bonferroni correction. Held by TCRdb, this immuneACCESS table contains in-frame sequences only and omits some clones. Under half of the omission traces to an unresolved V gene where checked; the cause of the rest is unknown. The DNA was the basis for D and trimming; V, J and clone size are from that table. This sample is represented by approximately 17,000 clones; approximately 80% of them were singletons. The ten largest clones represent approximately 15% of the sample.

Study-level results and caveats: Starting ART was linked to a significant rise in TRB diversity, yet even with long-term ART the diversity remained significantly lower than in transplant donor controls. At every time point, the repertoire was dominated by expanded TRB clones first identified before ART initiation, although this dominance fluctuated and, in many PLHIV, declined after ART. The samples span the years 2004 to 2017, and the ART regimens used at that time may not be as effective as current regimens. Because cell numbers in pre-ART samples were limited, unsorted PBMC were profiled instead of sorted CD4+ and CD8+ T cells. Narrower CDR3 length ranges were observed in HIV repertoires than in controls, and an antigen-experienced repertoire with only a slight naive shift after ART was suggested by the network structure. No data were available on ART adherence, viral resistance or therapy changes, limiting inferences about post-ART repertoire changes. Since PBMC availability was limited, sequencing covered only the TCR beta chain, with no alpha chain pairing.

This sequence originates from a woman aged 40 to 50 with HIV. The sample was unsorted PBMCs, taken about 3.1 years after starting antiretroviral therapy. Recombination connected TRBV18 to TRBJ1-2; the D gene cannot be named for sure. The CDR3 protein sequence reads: CASSPDRAFYGYTF. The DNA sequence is TGTGCCAGCTCACCTGATCGGGCCTTCTATGGCTACACCTTC. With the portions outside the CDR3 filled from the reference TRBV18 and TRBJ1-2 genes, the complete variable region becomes NAGVMQNPRHLVRRRGQEARLRCSPMKGHSHVYWYRQLPEEGLKFMVYLQKENIIDESGMPKERFSAEFPKEGPSILRIQQVVRGDSAAYFCASSPDRAFYGYTFGSGTRLTVV.